The source of this T cell receptor beta chain is a study of CD8+ T cells in alopecia areata. Looking at the study overall: Tofacitinib therapy took 6 to 18 months; 6 months off drug came after. Points from the study as a whole: Scalp clonality and expanded CD8+ clones among the top 100 fell significantly with tofacitinib.

Documented treatment: oral pan-JAK inhibitor, 5-10 mg twice daily. About this clone itself: No antigen is known for it.

The germline V and J ends were trimmed by 0 bases and 9 bases, with 19 bases remaining between them. The CDR3 length is 16 residues. Germline V gene lookup returns CDR1 SGHRS and CDR2 YFSETQ. Extraction and reverse transcription of RNA yielded cDNA as the sequencing template. Sequenced by immunoSEQ multiplex PCR; TCRdb stores in-frame clones only, minus some. The sample gives 80,000 to 95,000 clones, 44% of which show up once; roughly 18% is in the top ten. This chain links TRBV5-1 with TRBJ1-5; D is perhaps TRBD1 (6 bases). The material was CD8+ T cells sorted from blood, obtained at week 24, from a patient treated with tofacitinib. The sequence was collected from a human donor with alopecia areata. CDR3 in DNA: TGCGCCAGCAGCTTGGCGCCAGCAGGGGAAGGGCTGCCCCAGCATTTT. This codes for CASSLAPAGEGLPQHF.